This paragraph covers one T cell receptor (beta chain) sequence. Produced via immunoSEQ multiplex PCR; TCRdb's table is partial and in-frame only. The top ten hold about a quarter of the sample, which has 50,000 or so clones, roughly 92% seen once. The data were obtained in a study of control samples from healthy donors and cancer patients. The TCR comes from a woman in her forties or fifties with head and neck cancer. Sample: PBMCs.

DNA for the CDR3: TGTGCCAGCAGTTATGGACTAGCGGGTCCCTACGAGCAGTACTTC. Protein product: CASSYGLAGPYEQYF. V gene TRBV7-2 combines with J gene TRBJ2-7, with 11 bases lining up with TRBD2. The CDR3 is 15 amino acids. Germline loops: CDR1 SGHTA, CDR2 FQGNSA. The V gene end was trimmed by 6 bases and the J gene end by 2 bases; junction bases not matched to a gene: 6. Full variable domain (missing parts from reference TRBV7-2 and TRBJ2-7): GAGVSQSPSNKVTEKGKDVELRCDPISGHTALYWYRQSLGQGLEFLIYFQGNSAPDKSGLPSDRFSAERTGGSVSTLTIQRTQQEDSAVYLCASSYGLAGPYEQYFGPGTRLTVT.